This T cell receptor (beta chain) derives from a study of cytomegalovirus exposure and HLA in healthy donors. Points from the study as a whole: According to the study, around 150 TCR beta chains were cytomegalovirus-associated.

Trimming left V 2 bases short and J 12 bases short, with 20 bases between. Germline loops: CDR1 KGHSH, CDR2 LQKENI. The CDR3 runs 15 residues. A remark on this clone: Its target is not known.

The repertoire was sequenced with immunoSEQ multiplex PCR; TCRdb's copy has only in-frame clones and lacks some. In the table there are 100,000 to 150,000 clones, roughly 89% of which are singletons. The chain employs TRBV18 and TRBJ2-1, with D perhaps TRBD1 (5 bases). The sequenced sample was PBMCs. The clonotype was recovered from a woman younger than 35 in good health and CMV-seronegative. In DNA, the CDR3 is TGTGCCAGCTCACCAAAGACAGCCATTACTGTTGGGCAGTTCTTC. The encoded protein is CASSPKTAITVGQFF.